This record covers a single T cell receptor beta chain. The antigen remains unidentified. This specimen belongs to a study of Tregs in tolerant kidney transplant recipients. Study-wide findings and caveats: Biological reproducibility was not directly addressed, but technical replication error appeared minimal.

V lost 4 bases to trimming and J lost 0 bases, with 13 bases between them. The length of the CDR3 is 16 residues. Germline loops: CDR1 MNHNS, CDR2 SASEGT. Data came from immunoSEQ multiplex PCR; TCRdb stores just in-frame clones and leaves some out. The data contain approximately 66,000 clones, roughly 85% of them seen just once; the ten biggest clones take up under 2.5%. Thawed PBMCs were FACS-sorted into unstimulated CD4+CD25+CD127- regulatory T cells, CD4+CD25- non-regulatory cells, CD4 and CD8 cells. Sequenced here: Tregs from blood, sampled before the transplant. J is TRBJ1-3 and V is TRBV6-1; no firm D call. The receptor's source is a human donor who received a combined kidney and bone marrow transplant. The CDR3 reads CASSAIRQYSGNTIYF. For the CDR3, the DNA is TGTGCCAGCAGTGCAATCCGACAATACTCTGGAAACACCATATATTTT.